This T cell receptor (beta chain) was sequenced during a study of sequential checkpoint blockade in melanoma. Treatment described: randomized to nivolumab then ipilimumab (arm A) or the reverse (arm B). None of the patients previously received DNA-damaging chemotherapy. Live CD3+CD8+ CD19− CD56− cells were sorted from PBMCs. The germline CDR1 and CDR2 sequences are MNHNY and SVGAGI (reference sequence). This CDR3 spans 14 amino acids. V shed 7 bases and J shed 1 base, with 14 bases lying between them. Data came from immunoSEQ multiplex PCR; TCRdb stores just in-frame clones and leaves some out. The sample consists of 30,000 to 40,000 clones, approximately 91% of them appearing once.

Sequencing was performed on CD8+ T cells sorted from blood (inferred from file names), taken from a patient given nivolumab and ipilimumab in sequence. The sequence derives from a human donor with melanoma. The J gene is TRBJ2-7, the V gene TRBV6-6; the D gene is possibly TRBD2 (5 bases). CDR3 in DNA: TGTGCCAGCAAATTGGCCGGGAAATCCTACGAGCAGTACTTC. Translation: CASKLAGKSYEQYF.